This T cell receptor (beta chain) was found in a study of T-cell reconstitution after alpha-beta-depleted transplantation in children. Many counts were recorded for this clonotype. Its target is unknown. Whole-study results and caveats: Reportedly, only several hundred clones from non-depleted graft cells drove alpha-beta T-cell counts at about two months. T-cell counts and diversity were attributed mostly to newly produced T cells one year after transplant. Surviving thymic progenitors and recipient T cells were the source of high TCRbeta diversity at day 60 in some patients.

This sample's TCRbeta library carried unique molecular identifier barcodes. TCRdb reanalysed the PCR reads using MiXCR and keeps one entry per CDR3 protein. The data show 200,000 to 250,000 distinct CDR3 sequences, with approximately 11% seen just once and approximately 30% held by the top ten. Germline V CDR1 and CDR2: SGHVS, FQNEAQ. Trimming pared 3 bases from V and 6 bases from J, leaving 15 bases between. This CDR3 is built from 15 residues. The input for sequencing was PBMCs, taken before TCRalphabeta/CD19-depleted stem cell transplant. This clonotype was sampled from a child under two years old with acute myeloid leukemia, due to receive a stem cell transplant. The chain has TRBV7-8 and TRBJ2-1, with D perhaps given as TRBD1 or TRBD2 (5 bases each). The CDR3 DNA reads as TGTGCCAGCAGCTTCCGGGACCCCGGTCCCAATGAGCAGTTCTTC. It translates to CASSFRDPGPNEQFF.